The subject of this entry is one T cell receptor beta chain. Its antigen is currently not known. No much larger clone exists at a distance of one base, and base qualities are not known. This CDR3 is also generated by other DNA sequences in the sample. The library came from the immunoSEQ multiplex PCR assay. For most patients, high-throughput TCR-beta CDR3 sequencing of genomic DNA was performed by Adaptive Biotechnologies. Regarding the original processing steps: Adaptive's ImmunoSEQ software was the source of the TCR sequencing data for 15 to 20 patients, while a few other patients were processed with MiXCR and VDJtools. CDR3 nucleotide sequences shared between donor and recipient were removed because their origin could not be assigned. To count as alloreactive, a clone needed at least 2-fold expansion over unstimulated cells and a minimum CFSE-low frequency of 0.002% (template counts) or 0.001% (read counts). A clone was considered mappable if detected in the sequenced pre-transplant spleen, lymph node, or MLR CFSE-low populations of the donor or recipient. The cumulative frequency of alloreactive clones was calculated as a percentage of all sequences, weighted by copy number. TCRdb retrieved this table from immuneACCESS and kept in-frame rearrangements only. Not all clones are present; in checked studies, unresolved V genes account for under half, and no reason is known for the remainder. V, J and clone size are taken as reported in that table, and D and trimming were inferred from the DNA itself. The sample has more than 50,000 clones on record, around 90% of them singletons. The top ten clonotypes cover roughly 2.7% of the sample.

The data derive from a study of graft-versus-host responses after intestinal transplantation (dated by TCRdb to the early 2020s). Background for the entire study: Recipients received multivisceral, liver-intestinal, or isolated intestinal transplants. All recipients received anti-thymocyte globulin induction followed by maintenance tacrolimus and steroids for approximately 3 years. After intestinal transplantation, graft-versus-host and host-versus-graft alloreactive T cell clones were followed in the graft, circulation and bone marrow using bulk TCR-beta CDR3 sequencing. Alloreactive clones were identified by sequencing pre-transplant mixed lymphocyte reaction products and comparing these products with unstimulated pre-transplant donor and recipient T cells. The cohort enrolled 24 intestinal transplant recipients, one of whom was a retransplant, and a few patients without pretransplant specimens were excluded. A peak of at least 4% donor T cells among recipient peripheral blood mononuclear cells was the definition used for donor T cell macrochimerism. Rather than being sequenced by the commercial service, samples from three later patients were sequenced in-house on an Illumina MiSeq and processed with MiXCR. Broader findings and caveats from the paper: GvH clones were found in recipient bone marrow, and some of the GvH clones appeared earlier in ileal mucosa or blood, which is consistent with an intestinal mucosal origin. Early after transplant, peak levels of circulating GvH clones were associated with declines in HvG clones. The conclusions were limited by the relatively low number and heterogeneity of the intestinal transplant patients. High GvH to HvG T cell clonal ratios were observed in the allografts of patients with donor T cell macrochimerism.

V is cut by 1 base and J by 1 base, and the space between the germline ends is 10 bases. Looking up the germline V gene (reference sequence) yields CDR1 LNHDA and CDR2 SQIVND. The CDR3 numbers 15 residues from cysteine through phenylalanine. CDR3 DNA only is kept here, 45 bases in frame from base 1. Blood samples were collected up to 4 times in the first month after transplant and then at least monthly when available. The rearranged segments are TRBV19 and TRBJ2-5; there is no confident call for the D gene. Specimen: PBMCs, collected around 120 days after intestinal transplantation. This TCR derives from a human patient who received an intestinal transplant, so some T cells may come from the graft donor. Read as DNA, the sequence is TGTGCCAGTAGTATAGGCAATTTACTCCAAGAGACCCAGTACTTC. Translated, this is CASSIGNLLQETQYF.